These 21 T cell receptor beta chains were all obtained from the same sample, sequenced in a study of vaccination and CD4 T cells after COVID-19. Sequence data for DNA of cultured CD4+ T cells were generated by the Oncomine TCR Beta short-read assay. Using its own MiXCR run on the PCR reads, TCRdb lists one record per CDR3 protein. Of some 7,000 distinct CDR3 sequences in the sample, just under 40% are singletons; the top ten hold around 22%. Treatment here: approximately nine-day PBMC culture with coronavirus spike peptide pools or control peptides (ViraFEST assay). Prior to the COVID-19 pandemic (2011-2018), the unexposed donor's CD4+ T cells were collected. These TCRs' antigens remain unknown. Material for sequencing was CD4+ T cells from blood, cultured in vitro. These receptor sequences come from a human donor in good health.

This clonotype was counted only a few times. The chain carries TRBV19 and TRBJ2-7; a weak D match, TRBD2 (5 bases). CDR1 and CDR2 from the germline V gene are LNHDA and SQIVND (reference sequence). The germline V and J ends were trimmed by 1 base and 2 bases, with 12 bases remaining between them. The CDR3 extends over 15 amino acids. The CDR3 sequence: CASSIGSDLAYEQYF. The CDR3 bases are TGTGCCAGTAGTATAGGATCGGACTTGGCCTACGAGCAGTACTTC.

The J gene is TRBJ1-5, the V gene TRBV5-4; 9 bases are a match to TRBD1. The V gene end was trimmed by 5 bases and the J gene end by 5 bases; junction bases not matched to a gene: 11. CDR3 size: 16 residues. CDR1 is SGHNT and CDR2 is YYREEE in the germline V gene (reference sequence). CDR3 sequence (DNA): TGTGCCAGCAGAAACACCGGGACAGGGAGTCATCAGCCCCAGCATTTT. Residues: CASRNTGTGSHQPQHF.

The chain uses TRBV6-1 and TRBJ1-2; D is uncertain. Germline CDR1 MNHNS, CDR2 SASEGT. V lost 10 bases, J lost 3 bases, and 9 bases lay in between. The CDR3 has 11 amino acids. CDR3: CATQAHYGYTF. CDR3 nucleotide sequence: TGTGCCACGCAGGCCCACTATGGCTACACCTTC.

In its sample, this clonotype ranks as large (0.1 to 1%). This rearrangement joins TRBV15 to TRBJ1-1; D is unclear. This CDR3 has 13 amino acids. The germline V gene has CDR1 LNHNV and CDR2 YYDKDF (reference sequence). Trimming pared 6 bases from V and 1 base from J, leaving 9 bases between. This CDR3 is CATRQPPNTEAFF. The CDR3 DNA follows: TGTGCCACCAGACAACCGCCGAACACTGAAGCTTTCTTT. The entire variable domain, with the rest obtained from reference TRBV15 and TRBJ1-1, is as follows: DAMVIQNPRYQVTQFGKPVTLSCSQTLNHNVMYWYQQKSSQAPKLLFHYYDKDFNNEADTPDNFQSRRPNTSFCFLDIRSPGLGDTAMYLCATRQPPNTEAFFGQGTRLTVV.

The CDR3 protein is CASTMITEAFF. The CDR3 bases are TGTGCCAGCACCATGATCACTGAAGCTTTCTTT. This rearrangement joins TRBV12-3 or TRBV12-4 to TRBJ1-1; D not resolved. Trimming stripped 7 bases from V and 4 bases from J, with 7 bases between. The CDR3 is made up of 11 amino acids.

The rearrangement links TRBV20-1 to TRBJ1-1; D might be TRBD1 (6 bases). V was pared by 3 bases and J by 8 bases, with 19 bases between. Germline assignment: CDR1 DFQATT and CDR2 SNEGSKA (reference sequence). The CDR3 loop spans 14 amino acids. In DNA, the CDR3 is TGCAGTGCTAGGGATGGACAGATCCTTTGGGAAGCTTTCTTT. Its translation is CSARDGQILWEAFF.

This clonotype appeared a few times. The gene calls are TRBV7-8 and TRBJ1-1; D unresolved. The ends were cut back, 5 bases at V and 4 bases at J, with 17 bases in the middle. The germline CDR1 and CDR2 sequences are SGHVS and FQNEAQ. The CDR3 runs to 15 residues. The CDR3 DNA reads as TGTGCCAGCAGCGTATCGGAGGGAGTCGTCACTGAAGCTTTCTTT. Amino acids: CASSVSEGVVTEAFF. Drawing the rest from reference TRBV7-8 and TRBJ1-1, the complete variable domain is GAGVSQSPRYKVAKRGQDVALRCDPISGHVSLFWYQQALGQGPEFLTYFQNEAQLDKSGLPSDRFFAERPEGSVSTLKIQRTQQEDSAVYLCASSVSEGVVTEAFFGQGTRLTVV.

The chain links TRBV7-3 to TRBJ1-1; D may be TRBD1 (5 bases). V was shortened by 3 bases and J by 7 bases, with 18 bases between the two germline ends. In germline, CDR1 is SGHTA, CDR2 FQGTGA. CDR3 length: 15 residues. CDR3 loop: CASSLGPRGGIEAFF. CDR3 coding DNA: TGTGCCAGCAGCTTGGGGCCGCGGGGAGGTATTGAAGCTTTCTTT.

The chain carries TRBV14 and TRBJ1-2, with D perhaps matching TRBD1 (6 bases). The germline gives CDR1 SGHDN, CDR2 FVKESK. The CDR3 extends over 13 amino acids. Between the trimmed V and J ends, which lost 4 bases and 4 bases, there was a span of 10 bases. CDR3 nucleotide sequence: TGTGCCAGCAGCCTTGGACAGCCCTATGGCTACACCTTC. Encoded protein: CASSLGQPYGYTF.

The chain employs TRBV29-1 and TRBJ2-6; D is possibly TRBD1 (5 bases). The V and J ends lost 2 bases and 2 bases respectively, with 7 bases between them. Germline V gene data show CDR1 as SQVTM and CDR2 as ANQGSEA. The CDR3 length is 14 residues. CDR3 DNA: TGCAGCGTTGAATTCAGGGCTGGGGCCAACGTCCTGACTTTC. This sequence encodes CSVEFRAGANVLTF.

This sequence joins TRBV19 and TRBJ1-1; D is unclear. Germline values: CDR1 LNHDA, CDR2 SQIVND (reference sequence). The CDR3 has 15 amino acids. Trimming shortened V by 11 bases and J by 0 bases, and 19 bases separated the two germline ends. Written as DNA, the CDR3 is TGTGCCGCTACCAGAGGTCACTCTATGAACACTGAAGCTTTCTTT. This gives the protein CAATRGHSMNTEAFF.

The chain joins TRBV19 to TRBJ2-2, with D tentatively TRBD2 (6 bases). Germline V gives CDR1 LNHDA, CDR2 SQIVND (reference sequence). Between the trimmed V and J ends, which lost 5 bases and 4 bases, there was a span of 14 bases. CDR3 length: 15 amino acids. The CDR3 protein is CASSESERVTGELFF. DNA for the CDR3: TGTGCCAGTAGTGAGTCGGAGCGGGTCACCGGGGAGCTGTTTTTT.

CDR3 in DNA: TGTGCCAGTAGTATAGCTGGGACAGGCGGACAGCCCCAGCATTTT. This sequence encodes CASSIAGTGGQPQHF. The chain is built from TRBV19 and TRBJ1-5, with TRBD1 identical over 8 bases. The germline gives CDR1 LNHDA, CDR2 SQIVND (reference sequence). The trim removed 1 base at V and 7 bases at J, leaving 6 bases unmatched. This CDR3 is 15 amino acids long.

The chain has TRBV20-1 and TRBJ2-7; D is ambiguous. The germline V gene encodes CDR1 DFQATT and CDR2 SNEGSKA (reference sequence). The V end was cut by 6 bases, the J end by 5 bases, with 11 bases between. This CDR3 contains 11 residues. The CDR3 is CSARPRDEQYF. The DNA of the CDR3 is TGCAGTGCCAGACCCCGGGACGAGCAGTACTTC.

This rearrangement joins TRBV5-1 to TRBJ2-3; D is unresolved. Germline V gene data show CDR1 as SGHRS and CDR2 as YFSETQ. The CDR3 is 15 residues long. The ends were cut back, 1 base at V and 2 bases at J, with 11 bases in the middle. The CDR3 region is CASSLQQPSTDTQYF. CDR3 nucleotides: TGCGCCAGCAGCTTGCAACAGCCCTCCACAGATACGCAGTATTTT.

The genes are TRBV9 and TRBJ1-2; no clear D. V lost 4 bases to trimming and J lost 10 bases, with 11 bases between them. CDR3 length: 11 residues. Looked up from germline, CDR1 is SGDLS and CDR2 is YYNGEE. The CDR3 is CASSILDHYTF. CDR3 DNA: TGTGCCAGCAGCATCTTGGACCACTACACCTTC.

J is TRBJ1-1 and V is TRBV27; D is perhaps TRBD1 (5 bases). CDR1 and CDR2 from the germline V gene are MNHEY and SMNVEV (reference sequence). Trimming stripped 5 bases from V and 3 bases from J, with 19 bases between. The CDR3 runs to 16 residues. CDR3 sequence reads: CASSHGGGRLYTEAFF. CDR3 nucleotides: TGTGCCAGCAGTCACGGGGGGGGTCGACTTTACACTGAAGCTTTCTTT.

The chain has TRBV20-1 and TRBJ2-1; D is ambiguous. The germline gives CDR1 DFQATT, CDR2 SNEGSKA (reference sequence). CDR3 size: 12 residues. The V gene lost 3 bases and the J gene lost 8 bases, with 11 bases spanning the gap. The CDR3 DNA follows: TGCAGTGCTAGGGTGGGGTGGCATGAGCAGTTCTTC. Its protein product is CSARVGWHEQFF.

V usage is TRBV28 and J usage is TRBJ1-5, with D unresolved. V gave up 9 bases and J gave up 0 bases, with 12 bases separating them. The CDR3 is 14 amino acids. Per the germline V gene, CDR1 is MDHEN and CDR2 is SYDVKM. DNA for the CDR3: TGTGCCAGTAGTACATTCGATAGCAATCAGCCCCAGCATTTT. The encoded protein is CASSTFDSNQPQHF.

This clonotype was seen a handful of times. CDR3 DNA: TGTGCCAGCAGTGACCCTACAAGCTCGAACACTGAAGCTTTCTTT. It encodes CASSDPTSSNTEAFF. The V call is TRBV25-1, the J call TRBJ1-1; no clear D. The germline V gene has CDR1 MGHDK and CDR2 SYGVNS. V was clipped by 3 bases and J by 1 base, with 12 bases between them. The CDR3 runs 15 residues.

This clonotype was observed a few times. This chain connects TRBV6-1 to TRBJ1-1; D is possibly TRBD1 (5 bases). V was clipped by 2 bases and J by 5 bases, with 15 bases between them. Germline assignment: CDR1 MNHNS and CDR2 SASEGT. The CDR3 has 15 amino acids. CDR3 DNA sequence: TGTGCCAGCAGTGAAAGTCTGGGGCCTCGAACTGAAGCTTTCTTT. It translates to CASSESLGPRTEAFF.